The 15 T cell receptor beta chains in this list originate from one sample, sequenced in a study of blood T cell repertoires in COVID-19. Measured with immunoSEQ multiplex PCR; TCRdb has only the in-frame clones, and not every one. The sample has 56,000 or so clones, about 91% seen once; the top ten hold around two fifths. The sample consisted of peripheral blood. These receptors were taken from a woman aged 55 to 70 with COVID-19, enrolled during active disease.

The chain links TRBV3-1 (or the pseudogene TRBV3-2) to TRBJ1-1, with a tentative D call TRBD1 (6 bases). The CDR3 spans 17 residues. Per the germline V gene, CDR1 is LGHDT and CDR2 is YNNKEL (reference sequence). Trimming stripped 3 bases from V and 1 base from J, with 18 bases between. The DNA of the CDR3 is TGTGCCAGCAGCCAGGGGCAGGGGCCGGTATGGAACACTGAAGCTTTCTTT. Translated, it gives CASSQGQGPVWNTEAFF.

The V gene is TRBV29-1, the J gene TRBJ1-1; 8 bases are a match to TRBD1. The V segment lost 3 bases and the J segment 12 bases; nucleotides outside the gene matches: 6. From germline, CDR1 is SQVTM and CDR2 ANQGSEA. The CDR3 contains 11 residues. This CDR3 is CSVDGQGRTFF. The CDR3 region has the DNA TGCAGCGTTGACGGACAGGGTAGAACTTTCTTT.

The V and J genes are TRBV6-5 and TRBJ2-5; 7 nucleotides line up with TRBD2. CDR1 and CDR2 from the germline V gene are MNHEY and SVGAGI. The V segment lost 0 bases and the J segment 3 bases; nucleotides outside the gene matches: 4. This CDR3 spans 15 amino acids. In nucleotides, the CDR3 is TGTGCCAGCAGTTACTCGATTGCGGGGGAAGAGACCCAGTACTTC. This encodes CASSYSIAGEETQYF.

The chain combines TRBV18 with TRBJ2-5; D not certain. This CDR3 region has 11 residues. CDR1 KGHSH and CDR2 LQKENI come from the germline V gene. V was trimmed by 3 bases and J by 5 bases, leaving 4 bases between them. The CDR3 region is CASSPMETQYF. CDR3 DNA: TGTGCCAGCTCACCTATGGAGACCCAGTACTTC.

This rearrangement joins TRBV7-8 to TRBJ1-2, with TRBD1 identical over 9 bases. CDR3 length equals 15 residues. The germline CDR1 and CDR2 sequences are SGHVS and FQNEAQ. Trimming took 5 bases from V and 4 from J; bases not matched to a gene: 8. In DNA, the CDR3 is TGTGCCAGCAGCCAGCGGGGGACAGGGACCTATGGCTACACCTTC. This translates into CASSQRGTGTYGYTF.

The CDR3 bases are TGTGCCAGTAGTATAGCTAGCACAGATACGCAGTATTTT. Protein sequence: CASSIASTDTQYF. The chain uses TRBV19 and TRBJ2-3, with D unresolved. Germline V gives CDR1 LNHDA, CDR2 SQIVND (reference sequence). The CDR3 contains 13 residues. Trimming shortened V by 1 base and J by 0 bases, and 2 bases separated the two germline ends.

The rearrangement uses TRBV7-2 and TRBJ2-7, with D maybe TRBD2 (5 bases). In germline, CDR1 is SGHTA, CDR2 FQGNSA. The CDR3 runs 16 residues. V gave up 0 bases and J gave up 2 bases, with 14 bases separating them. This CDR3 is CASSLAWGDLTYEQYF. The CDR3 bases are TGTGCCAGCAGCTTAGCGTGGGGAGACTTAACCTACGAGCAGTACTTC.

V and J are TRBV28 and TRBJ2-7; 9 bases match TRBD2. This CDR3 has 13 residues. The germline V gene has CDR1 MDHEN and CDR2 SYDVKM. V gave up 6 bases and J gave up 2 bases; unmatched junction bases: 2. DNA for the CDR3: TGTGCCAGCAGACTAGCGGGCCCCTACGAGCAGTACTTC. Amino acids: CASRLAGPYEQYF.

The V gene is TRBV6-5, the J gene TRBJ1-6; perhaps TRBD1 as D (5 bases). CDR3 size: 16 residues. Germline values: CDR1 MNHEY, CDR2 SVGAGI. V gave up 0 bases and J gave up 4 bases, with 10 bases separating them. The CDR3 nucleotides are TGTGCCAGCAGTTACTCCCATCCAGGGTATAATTCACCCCTCCACTTT. This gives the protein CASSYSHPGYNSPLHF.

This clone was counted only a few times. This chain links TRBV27 with TRBJ1-3; tentative D call: TRBD1 (6 bases). This CDR3 has 14 residues. Germline V gene lookup returns CDR1 MNHEY and CDR2 SMNVEV (reference sequence). V was trimmed by 5 bases and J by 2 bases, leaving 10 bases between them. As DNA, the CDR3 is TGTGCCAGCAGTCACAGGGTTGCTGGAAACACCATATATTTT. Translation gives CASSHRVAGNTIYF.

The chain couples TRBV5-5 to TRBJ1-5; D is ambiguous. The CDR3 loop spans 15 amino acids. Germline V lookup: CDR1 SGHKS, CDR2 YYEKEE (reference sequence). Trimming removed 4 bases at V and 2 bases at J, with 13 bases between. The CDR3 DNA sequence: TGTGCCAGCAGCGTGAGACCCAGCGGCAATCAGCCCCAGCATTTT. Protein product: CASSVRPSGNQPQHF.

This chain connects TRBV6-5 to TRBJ1-1; unclear D gene. The CDR3 loop spans 13 amino acids. The germline CDR1 and CDR2 sequences are MNHEY and SVGAGI. The V gene lost 6 bases and the J gene lost 1 base, with 9 bases spanning the gap. The CDR3 DNA follows: TGTGCCAGCAGACTTCACCCGAACACTGAAGCTTTCTTT. Its translation: CASRLHPNTEAFF.

V usage is TRBV2 and J usage is TRBJ2-7; possible D gene TRBD2, 5 bases. Germline values: CDR1 SNHLY, CDR2 FYNNEI. Trimming left V 6 bases short and J 2 bases short, with 17 bases between. The CDR3 length is 15 residues. CDR3 in DNA: TGTGCCAGCAGGACGGACTCATTGAGGACCTACGAGCAGTACTTC. Translating gives CASRTDSLRTYEQYF. Drawing the rest from reference TRBV2 and TRBJ2-7, the complete variable domain is EPEVTQTPSHQVTQMGQEVILRCVPISNHLYFYWYRQILGQKVEFLVSFYNNEISEKSEIFDDQFSVERPDGSNFTLKIRSTKLEDSAMYFCASRTDSLRTYEQYFGPGTRLTVT.

The CDR3 DNA reads TGTGCCAGCAGCTTAGGGAGTCACCGAGGAAACACCATATATTTT. As protein: CASSLGSHRGNTIYF. The chain employs TRBV7-9 and TRBJ1-3; D ambiguous. The CDR3 has 15 amino acids. CDR1 and CDR2 (germline): SEHNR, FQNEAQ (reference sequence). Trimming removed 1 base at V and 4 bases at J, with 11 bases between.

J is TRBJ2-7 and V is TRBV9, with 8 bases aligning to TRBD1. CDR1 SGDLS and CDR2 YYNGEE come from the germline V gene. The J segment lost 2 bases and the V segment lost 4 bases, leaving 5 bases of the junction unmatched. The CDR3 extends over 14 amino acids. CDR3 sequence reads: CASSSGTGAYEQYF. For the CDR3, the DNA is TGTGCCAGCAGCTCTGGGACAGGAGCCTACGAGCAGTACTTC. The full variable domain, its missing parts supplied by reference TRBV9 and TRBJ2-7, is DSGVTQTPKHLITATGQRVTLRCSPRSGDLSVYWYQQSLDQGLQFLIQYYNGEERAKGNILERFSAQQFPDLHSELNLSSLELGDSALYFCASSSGTGAYEQYFGPGTRLTVT.